This T cell receptor beta chain was identified in a study of T cell repertoires in cytomegalovirus infection (dated 2019 in TCRdb). Concerning the study at large: Peptide stimulations targeted recently identified HLA-C-restricted CMV epitopes, whose presentation resists viral immunomodulation, together with well-studied HLA-B-restricted epitopes. The HLA type of each donor mattered for the analysis, because public TCR beta signatures pointed to carriage of CMV infection along with the matching HLA type.

The treatment or condition label here, explained by the study, means: in vitro stimulation with specific CMV peptide epitopes to enrich CMV-specific T cells. The paper as a whole reports these results and caveats: In both this cohort and an independent cohort of 300 to 450 donors, the cumulative frequency of public TCR beta family members distinguished carriers of CMV infection plus the relevant HLA type. The ex vivo response was dominated by HLA-C-restricted CMV-specific TCR beta clonotypes, and the single most frequent clonotype in two of eight donors was supplied by these HLA-C-restricted clonotypes.

The CDR3 measures 14 amino acids from cysteine to phenylalanine. Only the CDR3 DNA stays, 42 bases, in frame from base 1. CDR1 and CDR2 (SGHVS, FQNEAQ) derive from the germline V gene. Sequencing used an Illumina HiSeq 1500. Using fastp trimming at Q25 and MiXCR clonotype assembly, TCRdb reanalyzed the public sequencing data and kept in-frame beta chains. Each entry merges the rows of one CDR3 protein and shows their most common DNA and genes. The sample has some 940,000 distinct CDR3 sequences on record, approximately 31% of them singletons. The ten top clones hold around an eighth of the sample. With respect to this clonotype: This receptor's antigen is unknown. Germline and junction disagree at one end, which may indicate a read error.

Sequencing was performed on cultured CD8+ T cells from PBMCs, taken from culture after CMV antigen stimulation. This receptor was identified in a human donor in good health (CMV status not recorded). Some clones in this sample may be carry-over from other donors' samples. The V gene is TRBV7-8 and the J gene is TRBJ1-2, with TRBD1 as a weak D call on 5 bases. The bases read TGTGTCAGCAGCTTAGGGGAGGGGAGCTATGGCTACACCTTC. Its protein product is CVSSLGEGSYGYTF.